This T cell receptor (beta chain) is drawn from a study of T cell responses to AZD1222 COVID-19 vaccine. A word on this clone: Its antigen remains unknown.

Clones were sequenced by immunoSEQ multiplex PCR, and TCRdb holds only the in-frame ones, with some missing. Of under 150,000 clones in the sample, about 90% were seen once. Points from the study as a whole: Researchers report vaccine-associated CD4 TCRs spanning spike, with dominance at 160-218 and 743-854. Clonal diversity was possibly underestimated, and the donors were mostly white British, with more females. After two AZD1222 doses, spike-specific TCR breadth and depth rose versus day 0. It was only six AZD1222 recipients who were seropositive at baseline.

Germline V lookup: CDR1 SGHAT, CDR2 FQNNGV. Trimming left V 2 bases short and J 8 bases short, with 4 bases between. The CDR3 spans 11 residues. The TCR originated in an adult in good health. The chain uses TRBV11-2 and TRBJ2-1; D call uncertain. The specimen comprised peripheral blood, sampled on day 0 of AZD1222 vaccination. The CDR3 loop reads CASSLYHEQFF. DNA for the CDR3: TGTGCCAGCAGCTTATACCATGAGCAGTTCTTC.